These 2 T cell receptor beta chains came from one sample sequenced in a study of cytomegalovirus exposure and HLA in healthy donors. PCR was performed using 60 Vbeta and 13 Jbeta primers. Data came from immunoSEQ multiplex PCR; TCRdb stores just in-frame clones and leaves some out. Here the sample spans 85,000 to 120,000 clones, roughly three quarters being singletons. Sequenced input: PBMCs. The receptors were gathered from a male donor in good health and CMV-seropositive.

The rearrangement uses TRBV15 and TRBJ1-5, with no clear D. Deletions cut 1 base from V and 4 bases from J, with 5 bases between. The germline CDR1 and CDR2 sequences are LNHNV and YYDKDF (reference sequence). This CDR3 is built from 13 residues. The CDR3 here is CATSRAGNQPQHF. The CDR3 region has the DNA TGTGCCACCAGCAGAGCCGGGAATCAGCCCCAGCATTTT.

This clone was detected only a few times. The gene calls are TRBV5-4 and TRBJ2-7; 7 nucleotides line up with TRBD1. V shed 0 bases, J shed 5 bases, and the junction held 8 bases outside the gene matches. The CDR3 is 15 residues long. Germline-derived CDR1 and CDR2 are SGHNT and YYREEE (reference sequence). CDR3 protein: CASSLETGRWDEQYF. CDR3 coding DNA: TGTGCCAGCAGCTTGGAGACAGGGCGGTGGGACGAGCAGTACTTC.